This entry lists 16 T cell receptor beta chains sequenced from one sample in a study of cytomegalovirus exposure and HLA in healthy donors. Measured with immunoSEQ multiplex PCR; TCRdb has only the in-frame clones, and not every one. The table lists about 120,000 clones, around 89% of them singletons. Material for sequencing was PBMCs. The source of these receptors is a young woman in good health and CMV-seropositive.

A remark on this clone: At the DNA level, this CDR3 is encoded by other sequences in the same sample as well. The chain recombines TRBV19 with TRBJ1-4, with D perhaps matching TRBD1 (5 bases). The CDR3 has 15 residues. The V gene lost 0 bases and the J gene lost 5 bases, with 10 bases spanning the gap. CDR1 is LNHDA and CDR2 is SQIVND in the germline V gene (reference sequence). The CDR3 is CASSIDGGSNEKLFF. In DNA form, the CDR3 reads TGTGCCAGTAGTATAGATGGGGGGAGCAATGAAAAACTGTTTTTT. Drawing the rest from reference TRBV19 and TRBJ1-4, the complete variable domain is DGGITQSPKYLFRKEGQNVTLSCEQNLNHDAMYWYRQDPGQGLRLIYYSQIVNDFQKGDIAEGYSVSREKKESFPLTVTSAQKNPTAFYLCASSIDGGSNEKLFFGSGTQLSVL.

The CDR3 region has the DNA TGTGCCAGCAGCGTTATGAACACCGGGGAGCTGTTTTTT. Translating it yields CASSVMNTGELFF. The chain combines TRBV7-3 with TRBJ2-2; no firm D call. The germline V gene encodes CDR1 SGHTA and CDR2 FQGTGA. The CDR3 extends over 13 amino acids. Trimming removed 5 bases from V and 1 base from J, with 5 bases in between.

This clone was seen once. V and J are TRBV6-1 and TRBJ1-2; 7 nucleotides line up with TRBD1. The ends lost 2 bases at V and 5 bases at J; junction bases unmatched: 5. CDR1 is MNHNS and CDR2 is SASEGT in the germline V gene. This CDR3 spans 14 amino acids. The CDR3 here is CASSERGGYYGYTF. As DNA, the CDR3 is TGTGCCAGCAGTGAACGAGGGGGCTATTATGGCTACACCTTC.

The CDR3 sequence is CASSPETRPYEQYF. CDR3 nucleotide sequence: TGCGCCAGCAGCCCCGAGACTAGGCCCTACGAGCAGTACTTC. This rearrangement joins TRBV4-1 to TRBJ2-7, with a tentative D call TRBD2 (6 bases). From germline, CDR1 is MGHRA and CDR2 YSYEKL. The CDR3 has 14 amino acids. Trimming took off 4 bases at V and 2 bases at J, with 12 bases between the two ends.

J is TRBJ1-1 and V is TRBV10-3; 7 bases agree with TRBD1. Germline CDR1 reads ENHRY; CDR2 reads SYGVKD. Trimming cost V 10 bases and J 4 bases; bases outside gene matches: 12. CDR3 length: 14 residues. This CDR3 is CATKTGNKGTEAFF. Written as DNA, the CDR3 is TGTGCCACCAAGACAGGGAATAAGGGCACTGAAGCTTTCTTT.

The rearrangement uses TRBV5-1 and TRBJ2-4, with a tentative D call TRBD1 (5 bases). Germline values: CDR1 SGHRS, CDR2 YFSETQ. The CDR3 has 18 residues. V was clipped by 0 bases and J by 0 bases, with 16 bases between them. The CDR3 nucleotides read TGCGCCAGCAGCTTGGCCGTTTCTAGGGGATCAGCCAAAAACATTCAGTACTTC. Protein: CASSLAVSRGSAKNIQYF.

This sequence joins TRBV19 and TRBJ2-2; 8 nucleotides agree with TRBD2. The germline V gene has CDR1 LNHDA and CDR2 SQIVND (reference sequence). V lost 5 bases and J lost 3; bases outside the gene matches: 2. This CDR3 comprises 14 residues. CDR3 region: CASSVGGDTGELFF. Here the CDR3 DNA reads TGTGCCAGTAGTGTCGGGGGGGACACCGGGGAGCTGTTTTTT.

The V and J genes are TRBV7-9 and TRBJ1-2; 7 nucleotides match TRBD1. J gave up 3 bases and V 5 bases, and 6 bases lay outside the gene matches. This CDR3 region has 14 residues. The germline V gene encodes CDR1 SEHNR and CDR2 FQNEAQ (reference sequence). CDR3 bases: TGTGCCAGCAGCCCGGACAGGTGGGACTATGGCTACACCTTC. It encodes CASSPDRWDYGYTF.

CDR3 in amino acids: CASSYSTGDYEQYF. The CDR3 region has the DNA TGTGCCAGCAGTTACTCGACGGGAGATTACGAGCAGTACTTC. V gene TRBV6-5 combines with J gene TRBJ2-7, with D perhaps matching TRBD2 (6 bases). Deletions cut 0 bases from V and 4 bases from J, with 10 bases between. Germline CDR1 MNHEY, CDR2 SVGAGI. The CDR3 runs to 14 residues.

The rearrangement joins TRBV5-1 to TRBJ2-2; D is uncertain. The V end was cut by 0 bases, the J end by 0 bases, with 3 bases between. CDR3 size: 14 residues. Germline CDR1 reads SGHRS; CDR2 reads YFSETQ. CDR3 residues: CASSLGANTGELFF. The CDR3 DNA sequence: TGCGCCAGCAGCTTGGGAGCGAACACCGGGGAGCTGTTTTTT.

The CDR3 loop reads CASSLGNQWASQETQYF. The CDR3 bases are TGTGCCAGCAGCTTAGGAAATCAGTGGGCCAGCCAAGAGACCCAGTACTTC. This sequence joins TRBV13 and TRBJ2-5, with no clear D. Trimming took 0 bases from V and 1 from J, leaving 15 bases between them. The CDR3 contains 17 residues. In germline, CDR1 is PRHDT, CDR2 FYEKMQ (reference sequence).

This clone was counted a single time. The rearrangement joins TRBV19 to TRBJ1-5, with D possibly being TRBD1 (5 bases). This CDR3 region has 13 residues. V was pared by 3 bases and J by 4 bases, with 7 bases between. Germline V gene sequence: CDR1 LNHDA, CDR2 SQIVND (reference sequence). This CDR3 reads CASSMTVNQPQHF. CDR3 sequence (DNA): TGTGCCAGTAGTATGACAGTTAATCAGCCCCAGCATTTT. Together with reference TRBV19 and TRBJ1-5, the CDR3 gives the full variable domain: DGGITQSPKYLFRKEGQNVTLSCEQNLNHDAMYWYRQDPGQGLRLIYYSQIVNDFQKGDIAEGYSVSREKKESFPLTVTSAQKNPTAFYLCASSMTVNQPQHFGDGTRLSIL.

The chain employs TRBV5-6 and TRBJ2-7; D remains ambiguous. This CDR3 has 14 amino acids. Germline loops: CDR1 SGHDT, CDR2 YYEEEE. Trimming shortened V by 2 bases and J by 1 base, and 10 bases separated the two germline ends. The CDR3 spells CASSLSDLSYEQYF. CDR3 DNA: TGTGCCAGCAGCTTAAGTGACTTATCCTACGAGCAGTACTTC. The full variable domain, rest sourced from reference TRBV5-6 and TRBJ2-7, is DAGVTQSPTHLIKTRGQQVTLRCSPKSGHDTVSWYQQALGQGPQFIFQYYEEEERQRGNFPDRFSGHQFPNYSSELNVNALLLGDSALYLCASSLSDLSYEQYFGPGTRLTVT.

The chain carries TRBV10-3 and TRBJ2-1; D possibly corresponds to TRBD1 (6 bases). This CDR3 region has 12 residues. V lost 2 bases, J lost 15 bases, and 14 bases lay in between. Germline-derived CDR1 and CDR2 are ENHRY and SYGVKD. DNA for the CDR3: TGTGCCATCAGTGAGGGGGGACACCCCGCGTTCTTC. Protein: CAISEGGHPAFF.

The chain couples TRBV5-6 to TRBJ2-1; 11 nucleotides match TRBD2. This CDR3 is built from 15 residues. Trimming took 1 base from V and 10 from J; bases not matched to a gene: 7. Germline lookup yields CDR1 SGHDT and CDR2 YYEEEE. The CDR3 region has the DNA TGTGCCAGCAGCTTGCGGCTAGCGGGGGGAGGGGAGCAGTTCTTC. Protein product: CASSLRLAGGGEQFF.

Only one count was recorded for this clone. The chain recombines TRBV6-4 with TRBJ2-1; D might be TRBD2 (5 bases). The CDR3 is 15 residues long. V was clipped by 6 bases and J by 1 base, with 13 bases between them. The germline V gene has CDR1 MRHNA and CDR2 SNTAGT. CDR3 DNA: TGTGCCAGCAGGGAAGCGGCATATTCCTACAATGAGCAGTTCTTC. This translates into CASREAAYSYNEQFF.